This T cell receptor (beta chain) came from a study of T cell repertoires in cytomegalovirus infection. V lost 0 bases, J lost 4 bases, and 2 bases stayed unmatched. This CDR3 region has 15 residues. The germline V gene encodes CDR1 WNHNN and CDR2 SYGVQD (reference sequence). A few counts support this clonotype. The antigen is unknown. TCRdb ran MiXCR on the reads and lists one entry per CDR3 protein. In the table there are 450,000 to 600,000 distinct CDR3 sequences, 30% to 35% of which are singletons. The study's findings and limits: The response measured ex vivo was dominated by TCR beta clonotypes (HLA-C-restricted and CMV-specific).

The source material was cultured PBMCs, sampled from culture after CMV antigen stimulation. The origin of this receptor is a human donor in good health (CMV status not recorded). Some clones in this sample may be carry-over from other donors' samples. The V and J genes are TRBV10-1 and TRBJ2-3; the match to TRBD2 covers 9 bases. DNA of the CDR3: TGCGCCAGCAGTGAGTCTAGCGGGAGCTCAGATACGCAGTATTTT. Translated, it gives CASSESSGSSDTQYF.